The clone carrying this TCR beta chain was seen a handful of times. The antigen remains unidentified. This entry belongs to a study of identical twins. A template switching step contributed a universal primer site, while unique molecular identifiers were present in the cDNA. From the 5' RACE reads, TCRdb called clonotypes with MiXCR, one entry per CDR3 protein. The sample consists of about 200,000 distinct CDR3 sequences, roughly a tenth of them appearing once. The CDR3 is 14 residues long. In germline, CDR1 is SGDLS, CDR2 YYNGEE. Trimming took off 0 bases at V and 10 bases at J, with 14 bases between the two ends. General study results and limits: Sequences that were beta out-of-frame showed weaker excess twin sharing.

Specimen: memory (CD45RO+) T cells sorted from blood. V gene TRBV9 combines with J gene TRBJ2-1; D is uncertain. The receptor's source is a young woman in good health. This chain's CDR3 is CASSVEPLSWEQFF. In DNA, the CDR3 is TGTGCCAGCAGCGTAGAACCCCTCAGCTGGGAGCAGTTCTTC.